This T cell receptor beta chain stems from a study of blood T cells in healthy people across ages. Study-wide points: Significant beta diversity loss was already apparent by age approximately 36, declining roughly linearly.

Next came a second PCR, run for about 6 to 12 cycles, which used a sample-barcoded 5' primer along with a J-beta primer mix. Each CDR3 protein is one row after TCRdb ran MiXCR on the 5' RACE reads. Found here are some 890,000 distinct CDR3 sequences, 25% to 30% of them singletons; the top ten hold 10%. On this clonotype: Its specificity is unknown.

Trimming cost V 4 bases and J 0 bases; bases outside gene matches: 17. The CDR3 runs 19 residues. Germline CDR1 DFQATT, CDR2 SNEGSKA (reference sequence). Each sample yielded at least 6 million isolated PBMCs. The same sample was also used in a study of T cells of mothers and their children. Per that paper: An overlap that was slightly higher, though non-significant, was seen in related mother-child pairs versus unrelated pairs.

Sequenced input: blood. The clonotype originates from a woman aged 40 to 55 in good health. The V call is TRBV20-1, the J call TRBJ2-3; TRBD1 matches 9 bases. This chain's CDR3 is CSAMDPTQPDRGSTDTQYF. The CDR3 coding sequence is TGCAGTGCTATGGACCCCACTCAACCCGACAGGGGGAGCACAGATACGCAGTATTTT.